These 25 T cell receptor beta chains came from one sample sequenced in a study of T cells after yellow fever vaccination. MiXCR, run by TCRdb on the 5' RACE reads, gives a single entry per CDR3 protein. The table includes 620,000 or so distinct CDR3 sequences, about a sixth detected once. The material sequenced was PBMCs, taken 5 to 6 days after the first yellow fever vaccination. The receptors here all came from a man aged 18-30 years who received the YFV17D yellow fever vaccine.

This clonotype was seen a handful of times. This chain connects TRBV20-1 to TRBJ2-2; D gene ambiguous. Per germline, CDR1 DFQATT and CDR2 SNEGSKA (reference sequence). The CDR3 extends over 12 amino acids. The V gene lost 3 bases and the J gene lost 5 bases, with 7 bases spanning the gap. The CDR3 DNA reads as TGCAGTGCTAGTACAGATACCGGGGAGCTGTTTTTT. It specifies CSASTDTGELFF.

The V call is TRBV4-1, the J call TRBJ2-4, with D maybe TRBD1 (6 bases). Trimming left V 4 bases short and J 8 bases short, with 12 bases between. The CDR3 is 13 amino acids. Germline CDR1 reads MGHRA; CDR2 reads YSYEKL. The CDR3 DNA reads TGCGCCAGCAGCCCCTGGTCAGGGGACATTCAGTACTTC. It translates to CASSPWSGDIQYF.

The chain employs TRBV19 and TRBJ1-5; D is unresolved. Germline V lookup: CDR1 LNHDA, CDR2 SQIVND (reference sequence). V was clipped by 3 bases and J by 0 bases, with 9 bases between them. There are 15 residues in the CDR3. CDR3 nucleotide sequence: TGTGCCAGTAGTATCGGGCCGTATAGCAATCAGCCCCAGCATTTT. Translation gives CASSIGPYSNQPQHF.

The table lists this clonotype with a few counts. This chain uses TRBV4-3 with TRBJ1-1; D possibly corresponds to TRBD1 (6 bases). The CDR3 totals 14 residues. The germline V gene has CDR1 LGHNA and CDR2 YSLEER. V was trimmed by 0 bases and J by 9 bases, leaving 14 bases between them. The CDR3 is CASSQEGRGVQAFF. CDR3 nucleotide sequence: TGCGCCAGCAGCCAAGAGGGCAGGGGAGTTCAAGCTTTCTTT.

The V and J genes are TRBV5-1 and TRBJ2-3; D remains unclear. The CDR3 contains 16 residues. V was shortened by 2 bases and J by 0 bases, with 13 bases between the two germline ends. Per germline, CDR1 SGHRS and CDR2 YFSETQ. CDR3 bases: TGCGCCAGCAGCTTTCGAACGCTTACTAGCACAGATACGCAGTATTTT. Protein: CASSFRTLTSTDTQYF.

This CDR3 is CASSPFQGNEQFF. Written as DNA, the CDR3 is TGTGCCAGCAGCCCCTTTCAGGGGAATGAGCAGTTCTTC. This chain joins TRBV7-3 and TRBJ2-1; D perhaps matches TRBD1 (6 bases). Germline CDR1 is SGHTA and CDR2 is FQGTGA. The CDR3 has 13 residues. The ends were cut back, 5 bases at V and 7 bases at J, with 12 bases in the middle.

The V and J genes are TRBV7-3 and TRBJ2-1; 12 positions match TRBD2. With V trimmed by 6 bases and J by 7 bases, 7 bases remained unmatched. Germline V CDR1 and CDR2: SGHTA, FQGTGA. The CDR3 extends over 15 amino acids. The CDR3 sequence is CASSKLAGGGNEQFF. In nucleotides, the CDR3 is TGTGCCAGCAGTAAACTAGCGGGGGGTGGGAATGAGCAGTTCTTC.

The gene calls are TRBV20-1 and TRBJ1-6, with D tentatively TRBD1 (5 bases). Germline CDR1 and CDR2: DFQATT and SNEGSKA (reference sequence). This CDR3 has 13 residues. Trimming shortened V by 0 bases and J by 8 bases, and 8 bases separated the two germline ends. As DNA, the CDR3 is TGCAGTGCTAGAGACGGAGGGGATTCACCCCTCCACTTT. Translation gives CSARDGGDSPLHF.

DNA for the CDR3: TGCGCCAGCAGCCTTCAGCTACTCATTGAAGCTTTCTTT. It translates to CASSLQLLIEAFF. The V call is TRBV4-1, the J call TRBJ1-1; D unclear. The V and J ends lost 4 bases and 7 bases respectively, with 13 bases between them. Germline CDR1 and CDR2: MGHRA and YSYEKL. This CDR3 has 13 amino acids.

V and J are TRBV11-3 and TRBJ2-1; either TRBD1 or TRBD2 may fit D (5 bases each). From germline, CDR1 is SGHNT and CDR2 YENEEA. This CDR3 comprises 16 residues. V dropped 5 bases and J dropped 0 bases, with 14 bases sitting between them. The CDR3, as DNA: TGTGCCAGCAGCGAACCGGGACGGAACTCCTACAATGAGCAGTTCTTC. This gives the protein CASSEPGRNSYNEQFF.

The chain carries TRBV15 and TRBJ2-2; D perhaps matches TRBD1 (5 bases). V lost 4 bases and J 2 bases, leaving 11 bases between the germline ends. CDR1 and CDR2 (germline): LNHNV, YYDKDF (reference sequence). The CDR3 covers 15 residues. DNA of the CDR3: TGTGCCACCAGCATAGTCAGGGTCAACACCGGGGAGCTGTTTTTT. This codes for CATSIVRVNTGELFF.

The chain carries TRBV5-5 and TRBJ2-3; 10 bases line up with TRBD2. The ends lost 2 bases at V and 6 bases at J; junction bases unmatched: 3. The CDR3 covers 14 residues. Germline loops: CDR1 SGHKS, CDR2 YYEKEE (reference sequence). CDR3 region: CASSFGTSVDTQYF. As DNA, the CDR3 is TGTGCCAGCAGCTTCGGGACTAGCGTCGATACGCAGTATTTT.

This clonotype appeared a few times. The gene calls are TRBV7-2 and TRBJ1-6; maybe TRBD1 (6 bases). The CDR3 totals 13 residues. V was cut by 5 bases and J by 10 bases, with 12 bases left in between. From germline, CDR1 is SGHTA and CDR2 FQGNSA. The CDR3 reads CASSRGVQSPLHF. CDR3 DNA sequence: TGTGCCAGCAGCAGGGGGGTTCAGTCACCCCTCCACTTT.

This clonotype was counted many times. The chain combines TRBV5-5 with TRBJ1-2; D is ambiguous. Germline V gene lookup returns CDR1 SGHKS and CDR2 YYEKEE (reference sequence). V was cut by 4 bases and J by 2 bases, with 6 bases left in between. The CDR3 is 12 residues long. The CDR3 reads CASSRENYGYTF. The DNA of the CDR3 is TGTGCCAGCAGCCGCGAGAACTATGGCTACACCTTC.

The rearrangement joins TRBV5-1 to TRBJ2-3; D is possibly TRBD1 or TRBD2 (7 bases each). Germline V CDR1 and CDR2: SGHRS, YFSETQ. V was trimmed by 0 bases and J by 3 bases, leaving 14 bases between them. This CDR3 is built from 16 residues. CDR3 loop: CASSLGEGAWTDTQYF. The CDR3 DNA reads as TGCGCCAGCAGCTTGGGGGAGGGGGCCTGGACAGATACGCAGTATTTT.

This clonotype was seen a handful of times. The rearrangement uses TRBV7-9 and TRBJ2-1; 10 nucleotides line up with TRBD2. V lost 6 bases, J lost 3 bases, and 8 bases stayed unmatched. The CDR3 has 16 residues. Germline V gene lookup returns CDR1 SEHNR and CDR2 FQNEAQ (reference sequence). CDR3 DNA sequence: TGTGCCAGCAGGGCAACTAGCGGGGTAGGCTACAATGAGCAGTTCTTC. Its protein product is CASRATSGVGYNEQFF.

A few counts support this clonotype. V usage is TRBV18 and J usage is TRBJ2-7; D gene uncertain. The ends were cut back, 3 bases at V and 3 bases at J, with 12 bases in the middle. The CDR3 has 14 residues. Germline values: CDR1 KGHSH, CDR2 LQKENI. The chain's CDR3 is CASSPAGMGYEQYF. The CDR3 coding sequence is TGTGCCAGCTCACCCGCTGGCATGGGCTACGAGCAGTACTTC.

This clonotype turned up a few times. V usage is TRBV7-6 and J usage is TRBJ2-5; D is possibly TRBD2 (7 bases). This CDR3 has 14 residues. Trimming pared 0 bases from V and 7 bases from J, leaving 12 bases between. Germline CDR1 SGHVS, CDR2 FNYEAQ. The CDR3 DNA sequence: TGTGCCAGCAGCTTAGCTGCCGGGGGGCGGACCCAGTACTTC. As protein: CASSLAAGGRTQYF.

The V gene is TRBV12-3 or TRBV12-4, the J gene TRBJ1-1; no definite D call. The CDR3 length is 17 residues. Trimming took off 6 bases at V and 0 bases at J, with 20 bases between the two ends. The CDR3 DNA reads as TGTGCCAGCAGCCCCGACGCGTCGGAGGCCCTGAACACTGAAGCTTTCTTT. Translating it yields CASSPDASEALNTEAFF.

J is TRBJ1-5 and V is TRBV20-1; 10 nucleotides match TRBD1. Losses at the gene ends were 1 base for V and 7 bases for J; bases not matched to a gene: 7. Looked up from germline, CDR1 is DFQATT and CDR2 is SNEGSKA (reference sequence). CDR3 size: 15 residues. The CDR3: CSARARDRGSQPQHF. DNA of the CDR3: TGCAGTGCTAGAGCCCGGGACAGGGGCAGCCAGCCCCAGCATTTT.

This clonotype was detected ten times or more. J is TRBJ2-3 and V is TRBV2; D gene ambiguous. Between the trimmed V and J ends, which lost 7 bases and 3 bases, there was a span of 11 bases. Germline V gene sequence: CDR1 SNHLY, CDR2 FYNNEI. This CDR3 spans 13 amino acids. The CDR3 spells CASMAAGTDTQYF. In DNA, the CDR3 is TGTGCCAGCATGGCGGCCGGGACAGATACGCAGTATTTT.

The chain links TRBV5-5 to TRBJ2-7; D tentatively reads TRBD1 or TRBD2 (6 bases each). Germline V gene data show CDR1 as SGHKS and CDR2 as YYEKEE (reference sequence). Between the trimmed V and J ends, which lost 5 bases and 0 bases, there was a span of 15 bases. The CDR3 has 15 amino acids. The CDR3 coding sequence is TGTGCCAGCAGGGAGGGGGTCCCAAGCTCCTACGAGCAGTACGTC. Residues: CASREGVPSSYEQYV.

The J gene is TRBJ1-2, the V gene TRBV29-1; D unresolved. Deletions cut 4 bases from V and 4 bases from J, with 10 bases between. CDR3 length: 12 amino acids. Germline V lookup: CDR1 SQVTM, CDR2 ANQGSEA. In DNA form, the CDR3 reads TGCAGCGTTGGGTCCCCTGCCTATGGCTACACCTTC. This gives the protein CSVGSPAYGYTF. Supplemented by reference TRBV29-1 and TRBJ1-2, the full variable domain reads SAVISQKPSRDICQRGTSLTIQCQVDSQVTMMFWYRQQPGQSLTLIATANQGSEATYESGFVIDKFPISRPNLTFSTLTVSNMSPEDSSIYLCSVGSPAYGYTFGSGTRLTVV.

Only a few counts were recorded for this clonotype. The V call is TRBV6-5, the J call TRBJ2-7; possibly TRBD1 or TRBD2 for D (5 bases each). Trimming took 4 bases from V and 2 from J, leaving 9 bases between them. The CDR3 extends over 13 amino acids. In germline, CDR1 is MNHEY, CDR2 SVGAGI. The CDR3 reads CASSSGLTYEQYV. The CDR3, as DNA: TGTGCCAGCAGTTCGGGGCTAACCTACGAGCAGTACGTC.

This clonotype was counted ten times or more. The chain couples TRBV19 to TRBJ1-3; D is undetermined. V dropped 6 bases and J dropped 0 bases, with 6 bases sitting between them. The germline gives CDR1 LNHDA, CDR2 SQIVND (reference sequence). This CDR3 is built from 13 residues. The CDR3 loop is CASSVGSGNTIYF. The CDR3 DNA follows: TGTGCCAGTAGCGTTGGCTCTGGAAACACCATATATTTT.